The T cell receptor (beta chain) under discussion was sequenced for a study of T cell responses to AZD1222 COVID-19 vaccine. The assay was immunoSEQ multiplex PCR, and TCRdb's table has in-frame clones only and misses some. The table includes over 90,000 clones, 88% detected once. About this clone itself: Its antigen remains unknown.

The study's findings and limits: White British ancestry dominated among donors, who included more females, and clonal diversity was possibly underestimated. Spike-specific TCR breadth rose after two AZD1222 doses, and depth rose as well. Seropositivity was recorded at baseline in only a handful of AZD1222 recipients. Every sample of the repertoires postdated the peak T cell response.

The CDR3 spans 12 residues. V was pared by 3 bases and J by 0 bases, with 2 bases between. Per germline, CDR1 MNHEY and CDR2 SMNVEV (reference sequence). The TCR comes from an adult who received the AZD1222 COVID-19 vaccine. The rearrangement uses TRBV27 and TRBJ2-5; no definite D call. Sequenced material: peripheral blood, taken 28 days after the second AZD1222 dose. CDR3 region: CASSFHQETQYF. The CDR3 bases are TGTGCCAGCAGTTTCCACCAAGAGACCCAGTACTTC.